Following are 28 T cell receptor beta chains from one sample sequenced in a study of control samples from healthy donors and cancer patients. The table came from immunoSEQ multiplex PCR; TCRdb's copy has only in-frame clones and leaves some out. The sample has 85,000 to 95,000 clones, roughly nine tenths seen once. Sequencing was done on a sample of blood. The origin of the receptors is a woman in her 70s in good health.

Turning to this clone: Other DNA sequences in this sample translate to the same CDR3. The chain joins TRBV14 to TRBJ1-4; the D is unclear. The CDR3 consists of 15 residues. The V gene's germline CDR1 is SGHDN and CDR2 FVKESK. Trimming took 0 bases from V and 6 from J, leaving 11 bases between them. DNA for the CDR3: TGTGCCAGCAGCCAAGATCGAGGAGGGTATGAAAAACTGTTTTTT. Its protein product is CASSQDRGGYEKLFF.

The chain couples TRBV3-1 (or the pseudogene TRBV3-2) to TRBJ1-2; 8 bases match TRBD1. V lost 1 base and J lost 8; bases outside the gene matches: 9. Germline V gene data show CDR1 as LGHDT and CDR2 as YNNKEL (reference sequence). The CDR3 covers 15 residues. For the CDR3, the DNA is TGTGCCAGCAGCCAAGCTGTAGGACAGGGATTAGGCTACACCTTC. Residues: CASSQAVGQGLGYTF.

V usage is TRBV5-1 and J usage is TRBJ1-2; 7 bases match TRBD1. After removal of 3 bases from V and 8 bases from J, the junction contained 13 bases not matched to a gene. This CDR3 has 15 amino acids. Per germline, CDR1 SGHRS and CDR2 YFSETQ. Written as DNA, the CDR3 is TGCGCCAGCAGCTCTACAGGGGACCCACGGTGGGGCTACACCTTC. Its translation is CASSSTGDPRWGYTF.

CDR3: CAWMRTESSYEQYF. DNA for the CDR3: TGTGCCTGGATGAGGACGGAAAGCTCCTACGAGCAGTACTTC. V is TRBV30 and J is TRBJ2-7, with D unclear. Trimming removed 4 bases at V and 0 bases at J, with 13 bases between. Germline V gene lookup returns CDR1 GTSNPN and CDR2 SVGIG (reference sequence). The length of the CDR3 is 14 residues.

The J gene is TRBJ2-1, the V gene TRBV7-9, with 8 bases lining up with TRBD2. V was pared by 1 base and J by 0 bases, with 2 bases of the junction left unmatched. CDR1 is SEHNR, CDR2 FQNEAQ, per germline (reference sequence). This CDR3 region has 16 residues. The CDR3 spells CASSLGGGRSYNEQFF. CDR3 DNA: TGTGCCAGCAGCTTAGGCGGGGGGCGCTCCTACAATGAGCAGTTCTTC.

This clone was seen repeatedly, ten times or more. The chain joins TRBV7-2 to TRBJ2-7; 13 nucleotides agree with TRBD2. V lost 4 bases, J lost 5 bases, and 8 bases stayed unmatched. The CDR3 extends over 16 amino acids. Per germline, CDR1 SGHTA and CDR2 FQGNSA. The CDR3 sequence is CASSYRTSGSPNEQYF. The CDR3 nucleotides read TGTGCCAGCAGCTACCGGACTAGCGGGAGCCCCAACGAGCAGTACTTC.

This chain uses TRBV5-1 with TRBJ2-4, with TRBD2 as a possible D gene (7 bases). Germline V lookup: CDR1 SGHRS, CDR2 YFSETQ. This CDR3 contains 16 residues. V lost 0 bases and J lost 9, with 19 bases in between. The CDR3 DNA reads TGCGCCAGCAGCTTGGAAGCTGGGGGCGGGGGCGGCATTCAGTACTTC. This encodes CASSLEAGGGGGIQYF.

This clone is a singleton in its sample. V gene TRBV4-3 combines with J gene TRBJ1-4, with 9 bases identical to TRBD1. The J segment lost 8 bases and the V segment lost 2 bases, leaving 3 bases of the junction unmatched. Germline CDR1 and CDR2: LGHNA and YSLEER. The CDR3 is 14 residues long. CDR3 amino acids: CASSQTGGREKLFF. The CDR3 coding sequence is TGCGCCAGCAGCCAAACAGGGGGCAGGGAAAAACTGTTTTTT.

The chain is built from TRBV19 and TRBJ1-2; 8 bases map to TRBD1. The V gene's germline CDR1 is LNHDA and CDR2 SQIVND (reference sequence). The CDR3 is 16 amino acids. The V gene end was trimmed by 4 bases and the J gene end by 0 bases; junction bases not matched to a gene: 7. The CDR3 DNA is TGTGCCAGTAGTACTCTTCAGGGGGCAACTAACTATGGCTACACCTTC. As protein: CASSTLQGATNYGYTF.

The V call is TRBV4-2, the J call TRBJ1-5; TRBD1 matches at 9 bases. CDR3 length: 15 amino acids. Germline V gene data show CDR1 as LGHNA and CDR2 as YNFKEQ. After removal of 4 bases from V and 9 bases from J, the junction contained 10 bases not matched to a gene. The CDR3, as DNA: TGTGCCAGCAGCCGACTACAGGGGGCCGAGGGGCCCCAGCATTTT. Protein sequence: CASSRLQGAEGPQHF.

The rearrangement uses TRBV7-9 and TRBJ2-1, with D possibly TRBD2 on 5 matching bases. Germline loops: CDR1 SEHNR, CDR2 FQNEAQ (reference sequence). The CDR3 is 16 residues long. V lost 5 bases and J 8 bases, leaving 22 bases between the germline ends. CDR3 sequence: CASSPRRLVASDEQFF. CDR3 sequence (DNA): TGTGCCAGCAGCCCAAGGAGGCTAGTCGCGAGCGATGAGCAGTTCTTC. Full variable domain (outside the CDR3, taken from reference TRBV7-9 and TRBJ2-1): DTGVSQNPRHKITKRGQNVTFRCDPISEHNRLYWYRQTLGQGPEFLTYFQNEAQLEKSRLLSDRFSAERPKGSFSTLEIQRTEQGDSAMYLCASSPRRLVASDEQFFGPGTRLTVL.

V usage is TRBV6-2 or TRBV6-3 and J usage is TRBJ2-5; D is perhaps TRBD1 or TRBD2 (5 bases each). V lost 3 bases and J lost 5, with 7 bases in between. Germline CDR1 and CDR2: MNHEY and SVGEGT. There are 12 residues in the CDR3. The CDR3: CASSYGDETQYF. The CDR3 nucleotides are TGTGCCAGCAGTTATGGGGACGAGACCCAGTACTTC.

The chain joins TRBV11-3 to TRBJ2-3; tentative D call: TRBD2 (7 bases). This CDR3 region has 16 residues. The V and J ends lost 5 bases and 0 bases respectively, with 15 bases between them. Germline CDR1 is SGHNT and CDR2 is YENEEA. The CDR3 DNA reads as TGTGCCAGCAGCCCCCGAGGGGGAGGGAGCACAGATACGCAGTATTTT. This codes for CASSPRGGGSTDTQYF.

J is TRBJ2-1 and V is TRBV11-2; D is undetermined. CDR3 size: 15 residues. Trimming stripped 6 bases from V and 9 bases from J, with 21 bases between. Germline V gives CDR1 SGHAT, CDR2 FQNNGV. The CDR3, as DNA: TGTGCCAGCAGTAACACACTAAGCATGTTTGGTGAGCAGTTCTTC. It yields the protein CASSNTLSMFGEQFF.

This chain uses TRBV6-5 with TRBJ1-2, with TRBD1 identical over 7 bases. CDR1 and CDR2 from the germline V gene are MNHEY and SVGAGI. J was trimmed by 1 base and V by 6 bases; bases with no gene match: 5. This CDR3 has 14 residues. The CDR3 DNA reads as TGTGCCAGCAGCGAGGGGACAGTTAACTATGGCTACACCTTC. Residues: CASSEGTVNYGYTF.

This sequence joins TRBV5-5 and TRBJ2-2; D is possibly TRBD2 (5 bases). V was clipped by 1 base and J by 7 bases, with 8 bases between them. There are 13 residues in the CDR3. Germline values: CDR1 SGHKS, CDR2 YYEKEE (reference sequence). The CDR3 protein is CASSLTSHGELFF. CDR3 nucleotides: TGTGCCAGCAGCTTGACTAGTCACGGGGAGCTGTTTTTT.

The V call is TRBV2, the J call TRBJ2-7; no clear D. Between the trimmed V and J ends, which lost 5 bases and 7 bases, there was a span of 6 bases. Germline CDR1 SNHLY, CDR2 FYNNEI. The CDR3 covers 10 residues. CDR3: CASSSSEQYF. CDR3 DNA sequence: TGTGCCAGCAGTTCGAGTGAGCAGTACTTC.

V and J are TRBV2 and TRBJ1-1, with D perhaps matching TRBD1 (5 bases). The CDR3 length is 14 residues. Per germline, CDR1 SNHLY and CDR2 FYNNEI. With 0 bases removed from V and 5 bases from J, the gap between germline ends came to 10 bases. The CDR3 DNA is TGTGCCAGCAGTGAAGCGCATGAGGGGACTGAAGCTTTCTTT. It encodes CASSEAHEGTEAFF.

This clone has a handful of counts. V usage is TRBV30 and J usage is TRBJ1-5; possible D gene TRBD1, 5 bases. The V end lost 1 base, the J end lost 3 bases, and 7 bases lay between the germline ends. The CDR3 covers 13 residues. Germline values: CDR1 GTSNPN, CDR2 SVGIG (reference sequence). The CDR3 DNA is TGTGCCTGGAGTGCCGGGGCCAATCAGCCCCAGCATTTT. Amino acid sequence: CAWSAGANQPQHF. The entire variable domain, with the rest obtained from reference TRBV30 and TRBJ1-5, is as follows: SQTIHQWPATLVQPVGSPLSLECTVEGTSNPNLYWYRQAAGRGLQLLFYSVGIGQISSEVPQNLSASRPQDRQFILSSKKLLLSDSGFYLCAWSAGANQPQHFGDGTRLSIL.

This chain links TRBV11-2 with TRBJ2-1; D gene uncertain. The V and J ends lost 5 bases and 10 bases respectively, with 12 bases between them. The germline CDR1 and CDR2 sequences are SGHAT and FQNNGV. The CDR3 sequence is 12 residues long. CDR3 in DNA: TGTGCCAGCAGCCCAGGACCTAACGAGCAGTTCTTC. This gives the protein CASSPGPNEQFF. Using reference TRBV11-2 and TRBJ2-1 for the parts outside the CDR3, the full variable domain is EAGVAQSPRYKIIEKRQSVAFWCNPISGHATLYWYQQILGQGPKLLIQFQNNGVVDDSQLPKDRFSAERLKGVDSTLKIQPAKLEDSAVYLCASSPGPNEQFFGPGTRLTVL.

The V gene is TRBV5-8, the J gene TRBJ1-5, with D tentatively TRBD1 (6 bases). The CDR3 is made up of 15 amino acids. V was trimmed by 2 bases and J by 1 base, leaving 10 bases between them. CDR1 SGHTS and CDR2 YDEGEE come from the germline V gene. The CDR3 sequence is CASSFGQTSNQPQHF. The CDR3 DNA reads TGTGCCAGCAGCTTCGGACAGACGAGCAATCAGCCCCAGCATTTT.

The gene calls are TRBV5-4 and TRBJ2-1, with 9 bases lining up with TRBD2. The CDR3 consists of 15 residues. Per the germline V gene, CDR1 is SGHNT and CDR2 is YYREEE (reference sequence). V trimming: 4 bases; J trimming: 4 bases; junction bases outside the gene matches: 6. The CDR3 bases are TGTGCCAGCAGCCTGGCTAGCGGGACGTACAATGAGCAGTTCTTC. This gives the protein CASSLASGTYNEQFF.

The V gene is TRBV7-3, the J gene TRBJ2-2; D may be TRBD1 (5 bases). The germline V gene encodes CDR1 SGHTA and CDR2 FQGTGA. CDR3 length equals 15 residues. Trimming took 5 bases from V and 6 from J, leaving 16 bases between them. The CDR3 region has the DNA TGTGCCAGCAGCGGGAAGCCAGGGCGACCCGGGGAGCTGTTTTTT. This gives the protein CASSGKPGRPGELFF.

CDR3 sequence: CASGFPKNTEAFF. DNA of the CDR3: TGTGCCAGCGGATTCCCGAAGAACACTGAAGCTTTCTTT. The genes are TRBV7-2 and TRBJ1-1; D is undetermined. The germline gives CDR1 SGHTA, CDR2 FQGNSA. This CDR3 region has 13 residues. V lost 8 bases and J lost 1, with 11 bases in between.

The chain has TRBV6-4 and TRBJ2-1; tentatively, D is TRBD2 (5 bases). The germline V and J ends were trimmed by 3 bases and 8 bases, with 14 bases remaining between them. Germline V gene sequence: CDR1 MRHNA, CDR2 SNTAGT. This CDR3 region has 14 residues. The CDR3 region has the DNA TGTGCCAGCAGTGAAGGAGGTTCCGGGGATGAGCAGTTCTTC. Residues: CASSEGGSGDEQFF.

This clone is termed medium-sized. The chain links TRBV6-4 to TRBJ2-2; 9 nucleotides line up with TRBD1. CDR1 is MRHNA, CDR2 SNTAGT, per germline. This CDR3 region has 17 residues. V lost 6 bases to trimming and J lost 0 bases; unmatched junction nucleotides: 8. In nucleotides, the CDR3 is TGTGCCAGCAGCCGGGCCGGGACAGGGTCGAACACCGGGGAGCTGTTTTTT. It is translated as CASSRAGTGSNTGELFF.

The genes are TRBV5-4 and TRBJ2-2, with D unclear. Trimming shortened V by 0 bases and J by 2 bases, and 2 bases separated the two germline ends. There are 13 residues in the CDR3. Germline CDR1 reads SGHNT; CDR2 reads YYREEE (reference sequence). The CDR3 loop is CASSLGNTGELFF. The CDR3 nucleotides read TGTGCCAGCAGCTTGGGCAACACCGGGGAGCTGTTTTTT.

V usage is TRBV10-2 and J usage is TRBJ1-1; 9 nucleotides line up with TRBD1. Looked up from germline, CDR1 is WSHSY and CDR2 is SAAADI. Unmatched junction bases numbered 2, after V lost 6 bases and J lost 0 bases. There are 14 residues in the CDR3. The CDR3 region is CASRRTGVNTEAFF. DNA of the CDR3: TGCGCCAGCAGAAGGACAGGGGTGAACACTGAAGCTTTCTTT.